A single sample is the source of the 8 T cell receptor beta chains below, sequenced in a study of cytomegalovirus exposure and HLA in healthy donors. The primer mix had 60 Vbeta and 13 Jbeta primers. The data were produced by immunoSEQ multiplex PCR, yet TCRdb's version contains in-frame clones alone and is incomplete. This table holds about 150,000 clones, 75% to 85% found once. The source material was PBMCs. Every receptor here comes from a male donor in good health and CMV-seronegative.

This clone turned up a few times. The chain has TRBV19 and TRBJ1-5; no clear D gene. CDR1 and CDR2 from the germline V gene are LNHDA and SQIVND (reference sequence). Trimming left V 6 bases short and J 4 bases short, with 10 bases between. This CDR3 is built from 13 residues. The CDR3 nucleotides are TGTGCCAGTAGCGTCACGGGAAATCAGCCCCAGCATTTT. Amino acids: CASSVTGNQPQHF.

This clone has just a few counts. This rearrangement joins TRBV30 to TRBJ1-1; D call uncertain. This CDR3 region has 12 residues. Germline V gene sequence: CDR1 GTSNPN, CDR2 SVGIG (reference sequence). V lost 2 bases, J lost 3 bases, and 7 bases lay in between. The CDR3 here is CAWSLSDTEAFF. CDR3 in DNA: TGTGCCTGGAGTCTGTCGGACACTGAAGCTTTCTTT.

V gene TRBV18 combines with J gene TRBJ2-3; D gene unclear. This CDR3 comprises 14 residues. The germline gives CDR1 KGHSH, CDR2 LQKENI. The germline V and J ends were trimmed by 6 bases and 0 bases, with 10 bases remaining between them. The CDR3 sequence: CASSFASSTDTQYF. CDR3 nucleotides: TGTGCCAGCTCCTTCGCGTCTAGCACAGATACGCAGTATTTT. The full variable domain, completed using reference TRBV18 and TRBJ2-3, is NAGVMQNPRHLVRRRGQEARLRCSPMKGHSHVYWYRQLPEEGLKFMVYLQKENIIDESGMPKERFSAEFPKEGPSILRIQQVVRGDSAAYFCASSFASSTDTQYFGPGTRLTVL.

V usage is TRBV2 and J usage is TRBJ1-1; 8 nucleotides agree with TRBD1. V was pared by 3 bases and J by 10 bases, with 7 bases of the junction left unmatched. The germline gives CDR1 SNHLY, CDR2 FYNNEI. The CDR3 has 13 amino acids. The CDR3, as DNA: TGTGCCAGCAGTGAGGGACAGGCCGGCGGAGCTTTCTTT. Its translation is CASSEGQAGGAFF.

The genes are TRBV7-8 and TRBJ2-3; D is possibly TRBD2 (5 bases). Looked up from germline, CDR1 is SGHVS and CDR2 is FQNEAQ. CDR3 length: 16 residues. The V gene lost 3 bases and the J gene lost 4 bases, with 17 bases spanning the gap. This chain's CDR3 is CASSFRGPGSADTQYF. In nucleotides, the CDR3 is TGTGCCAGCAGCTTCAGAGGGCCCGGGTCGGCAGATACGCAGTATTTT.

The chain links TRBV7-8 to TRBJ2-1, with 8 bases identical to TRBD2. V lost 1 base and J lost 4; bases outside the gene matches: 3. The CDR3 is 15 residues long. In germline, CDR1 is SGHVS, CDR2 FQNEAQ. The CDR3 nucleotides are TGTGCCAGCAGCTTAGGGCGGGGGGCTTACAATGAGCAGTTCTTC. It codes for CASSLGRGAYNEQFF.

This clone was seen just once. V usage is TRBV7-3 and J usage is TRBJ1-5; TRBD1 matches 7 bases. This CDR3 comprises 13 residues. The junction had 5 bases not matched to a gene; V was cut back by 5 bases and J by 7 bases. Germline CDR1 is SGHTA and CDR2 is FQGTGA. CDR3 residues: CASSAQGWQPQHF. In nucleotides, the CDR3 is TGTGCCAGCAGCGCACAGGGGTGGCAGCCCCAGCATTTT. Using reference TRBV7-3 and TRBJ1-5 for the parts outside the CDR3, the full variable domain is GAGVSQTPSNKVTEKGKYVELRCDPISGHTALYWYRQSLGQGPEFLIYFQGTGAADDSGLPNDRFFAVRPEGSVSTLKIQRTERGDSAVYLCASSAQGWQPQHFGDGTRLSIL.

The chain links TRBV30 to TRBJ1-4; a possible D gene is TRBD1 (6 bases). Germline V gene sequence: CDR1 GTSNPN, CDR2 SVGIG (reference sequence). CDR3 length equals 15 residues. The ends were cut back, 4 bases at V and 7 bases at J, with 19 bases in the middle. This chain's CDR3 is CAWNLAAGAGEKLFF. DNA of the CDR3: TGTGCCTGGAACCTAGCGGCAGGGGCGGGTGAAAAACTGTTTTTT.